This TCR beta chain is drawn from a study of blood T cell repertoires in COVID-19. Study-wide background: Researchers got acute and convalescent COVID-19 samples from the United States, Italy and Spain. PBMCs, B-cell-depleted T cells, or T cells provided the cDNA or gDNA that made up the material.

The germline V gene has CDR1 GTSNPN and CDR2 SVGIG (reference sequence). Trimming cost V 1 base and J 5 bases, with 15 bases left between them. CDR3 length equals 15 residues. Libraries were prepared by immunoSEQ multiplex PCR; TCRdb keeps only in-frame clonotypes and omits some of them. The top ten clones hold more than 25% of a sample with 150,000 to 200,000 clones, about 88% of them seen once. The TCR sequence derives from a man aged 60 to 69 with acute or convalescent COVID-19. Material for sequencing was peripheral blood. The chain is built from TRBV30 and TRBJ1-5, with D maybe TRBD1 (6 bases). CDR3 nucleotide sequence: TGTGCCTGGAGTGCCGGGCCGGGGGGCGATCAGCCCCAGCATTTT. Translation gives CAWSAGPGGDQPQHF.